Below, 8 T cell receptor beta chains from the same sample are listed, as sequenced in a study of shared clonotypes between healthy human individuals. Libraries were prepared by immunoSEQ multiplex PCR; TCRdb keeps only in-frame clonotypes and omits some of them. The data show 450,000 to 650,000 clones, roughly 79% seen once. Sequenced sample: PBMCs. These receptors all come from a woman in her forties in good health. Some clones in this sample may be carry-over from other donors' samples.

This clone was seen a few times. This chain uses TRBV7-6 with TRBJ2-3; TRBD2 aligns across 11 bases. Trimming at V came to 1 base and at J to 8 bases, leaving 8 bases not matched to a gene. This CDR3 is 16 amino acids long. The germline V gene encodes CDR1 SGHVS and CDR2 FNYEAQ. The CDR3 region is CASSLDTSGSGLTQYF. In nucleotides, the CDR3 is TGTGCCAGCAGCTTAGATACTAGCGGGAGCGGACTTACGCAGTATTTT.

This chain connects TRBV5-5 to TRBJ2-7; D is unclear. This CDR3 is 15 amino acids long. CDR1 is SGHKS and CDR2 is YYEKEE in the germline V gene (reference sequence). V shed 4 bases and J shed 3 bases, with 17 bases lying between them. For the CDR3, the DNA is TGTGCCAGCAGCCCGTCGATGGGTAGTCGCTACGAGCAGTACTTC. Translation: CASSPSMGSRYEQYF. The variable domain in full, completed from reference TRBV5-5 and TRBJ2-7, reads DAGVTQSPTHLIKTRGQQVTLRCSPISGHKSVSWYQQVLGQGPQFIFQYYEKEERGRGNFPDRFSARQFPNYSSELNVNALLLGDSALYLCASSPSMGSRYEQYFGPGTRLTVT.

This chain uses TRBV5-5 with TRBJ1-1; 8 nucleotides agree with TRBD1. CDR3 length: 15 residues. CDR1 is SGHKS and CDR2 is YYEKEE in the germline V gene (reference sequence). With V trimmed by 4 bases and J by 3 bases, 8 bases remained unmatched. CDR3 bases: TGTGCCAGCAGCCGTACAGGGGGGACGGACACTGAAGCTTTCTTT. Amino acid sequence: CASSRTGGTDTEAFF.

This clone was detected only a few times. The chain couples TRBV10-1 to TRBJ2-7; 9 positions match TRBD2. Looked up from germline, CDR1 is WNHNN and CDR2 is SYGVQD (reference sequence). This CDR3 has 13 amino acids. V lost 5 bases to trimming and J lost 6 bases; unmatched junction nucleotides: 5. The CDR3 is CASSIGTSSEQYF. The CDR3, as DNA: TGCGCCAGCAGTATAGGGACTAGCAGCGAGCAGTACTTC.

On this clone itself: One junction end disagrees with the germline gene, perhaps due to a read error. The chain is built from TRBV7-7 and TRBJ2-5, with TRBD2 matching 9 bases. Germline assignment: CDR1 SSHAT and CDR2 FNYEAQ (reference sequence). The CDR3 spans 15 residues. The CDR3 loop reads CASSLGGRVQETQYF. CDR3 nucleotide sequence: TGTGCTAGCAGCCTGGGCGGGAGGGTCCAAGAGACCCAGTACTTC.

This clone was detected once. The junction departs from the called germline gene at one end, perhaps through a read error. Other nucleotide sequences in the sample specify the same CDR3. J is TRBJ2-5 and V is TRBV7-7; TRBD1 agrees at 8 bases. Germline-derived CDR1 and CDR2 are SSHAT and FNYEAQ (reference sequence). The CDR3 is made up of 13 amino acids. CDR3 amino acids: CASSYGQGETQYF. CDR3 DNA: TGTGCTAGCAGCTATGGACAGGGAGAGACCCAGTACTTC.

The genes are TRBV11-2 and TRBJ2-1, with 7 bases that match TRBD2. Unmatched junction bases numbered 3, after V lost 1 base and J lost 6 bases. In germline, CDR1 is SGHAT, CDR2 FQNNGV. The CDR3 contains 14 residues. The CDR3 spells CASSLGRTSNEQFF. The CDR3 region has the DNA TGTGCCAGCAGCTTAGGTCGGACTAGCAATGAGCAGTTCTTC.

The CDR3 bases are TGTGCCAGCTCACCGCGTCAGGGGACCTACAATGAGCAGTTCTTC. Translating it yields CASSPRQGTYNEQFF. This chain joins TRBV18 and TRBJ2-1; maybe TRBD1 (6 bases). The CDR3 spans 15 residues. Trimming removed 3 bases at V and 2 bases at J, with 11 bases between. CDR1 KGHSH and CDR2 LQKENI come from the germline V gene.